This T cell receptor (beta chain) was found in a study of radiotherapy plus CTLA-4 blockade in lung cancer. Sequencing used immunoSEQ multiplex PCR; TCRdb keeps in-frame clones, though not all of them. Of tens of thousands of clones detected, around 86% appear once; the ten largest clones hold approximately 22%. The CDR3 is 15 amino acids. The V and J ends lost 0 bases and 5 bases respectively, with 13 bases between them. CTLA-4 blockade with ipilimumab, together with focal radiation, was given to patients with chemo-refractory metastatic non-small-cell lung cancer. The receptor was derived from a human donor with non-small cell lung cancer whose response to radiotherapy plus ipilimumab could not be evaluated. The sample was peripheral blood, taken from a patient treated with radiotherapy plus ipilimumab. This chain links TRBV23-1 with TRBJ2-5; D is uncertain. TRBV23-1 is an ORF, with its function uncertain. For the CDR3, the DNA is TGCGCCAGCAGTCAATCTGTTGGAGATTCGGAGACCCAGTACTTC. It translates to CASSQSVGDSETQYF.